This T cell receptor (beta chain) comes out of a study of OX40 agonist ivuxolimab in advanced cancers. In the case of this clone: Its antigen is unknown.

At baseline, cycle 4 day 1, and cycle 7 day 1, blood was sampled. Sequencing was performed with immunoSEQ multiplex PCR; in TCRdb, only in-frame clones are kept and a portion is missing. The table shows around 61,000 clones, with roughly 84% occurring only once. Germline lookup yields CDR1 MDHEN and CDR2 SYDVKM. The length of the CDR3 is 14 residues. V lost 7 bases, J lost 4 bases, and 13 bases lay in between. Overall study results and limits: Both CD4+ and CD8+ T cell populations in blood had undergone clonal expansion by week 6 at 0.1 to 3.0 mg/kg.

The material was CD4+ or CD8+ T cells sorted from blood, obtained in a trial of the OX40 agonist ivuxolimab. The clonotype comes from an adult with an advanced solid tumor such as melanoma, head and neck, liver or kidney cancer. The V call is TRBV28, the J call TRBJ2-2, with D possibly TRBD1 on 5 matching bases. The CDR3 loop reads CASIKGLGTGELFF. CDR3 DNA: TGTGCCAGCATAAAGGGGCTAGGCACCGGGGAGCTGTTTTTT.